One and the same sample provided the 30 T cell receptor beta chains below, sequenced in a study of blood T cells in healthy people across ages. PCR was performed a second time for 7 to 11 cycles using a sample-barcoded 5' primer and a J-beta primer mix. TCRdb redid the calling of the 5' RACE reads with MiXCR, one entry per CDR3 protein. This table has 980,000 or so distinct CDR3 sequences, 40% to 60% appearing once. The sample consisted of blood. The receptors shown here come from a man aged 25 to 45 in good health.

The CDR3 bases are TGTGCCAGCAGTTTTACGGGGGCCTATGGCTACACCTTC. It is translated as CASSFTGAYGYTF. The V gene is TRBV12-3 or TRBV12-4, the J gene TRBJ1-2, with a weak D call TRBD1 (6 bases). The CDR3 sequence is 13 residues long. Trimming left V 3 bases short and J 4 bases short, with 9 bases between.

The chain joins TRBV10-3 to TRBJ2-1; no reliable D call. Germline V gene data show CDR1 as ENHRY and CDR2 as SYGVKD. The CDR3 is made up of 13 amino acids. Trimming shortened V by 0 bases and J by 7 bases, and 7 bases separated the two germline ends. CDR3: CAISESPRNEQFF. In DNA, the CDR3 is TGTGCCATCAGTGAGTCGCCCAGGAATGAGCAGTTCTTC.

The J gene is TRBJ2-1, the V gene TRBV7-9; 7 bases line up with TRBD2. Trimming removed 6 bases from V and 4 bases from J; junction bases left unmatched: 6. The germline CDR1 and CDR2 sequences are SEHNR and FQNEAQ (reference sequence). This CDR3 is built from 14 residues. The CDR3 DNA reads as TGTGCCAGCAGGCCAGATAGCGGGTACAATGAGCAGTTCTTC. Translation: CASRPDSGYNEQFF.

Points on this clonotype: Since a much larger clone is just one base distant, this may be a read error. The J gene is TRBJ2-1, the V gene TRBV12-3 or TRBV12-4, with TRBD2 identical over 8 bases. The closer fit of TRBJ2-7 to the DNA end suggests the J call may be wrong. CDR3 size: 15 residues. This chain's CDR3 is CASSLGRGAYNEQYF. The CDR3 nucleotides are TGTGCCAGCAGTTTGGGGCGGGGGGCCTACAATGAGCAGTACTTC.

V is TRBV7-2 and J is TRBJ2-7, with a possible D match to TRBD2 (6 bases). The DNA end favors TRBJ2-5, so the J call may be wrong. Looked up from germline, CDR1 is SGHTA and CDR2 is FQGNSA. The CDR3 length is 14 residues. CDR3: CASSKLAFPETQYF. Here the CDR3 DNA reads TGTGCCAGCAGTAAACTAGCTTTCCCAGAGACCCAGTACTTC.

CDR3 in amino acids: CASILAGGANVLTF. In nucleotides, the CDR3 is TGTGCCAGCATCCTAGCTGGCGGGGCCAACGTCCTGACTTTC. This chain links TRBV3-1 with TRBJ2-6, with D maybe TRBD2 (5 bases). CDR1 is LGHDT and CDR2 is YNNKEL in the germline V gene (reference sequence). This CDR3 is built from 14 residues. Trimming left V 7 bases short and J 4 bases short, with 11 bases between.

This clonotype was seen only once. The V and J genes are TRBV7-9 and TRBJ1-6; no definite D call. CDR1 is SEHNR and CDR2 is FQNEAQ in the germline V gene (reference sequence). The CDR3 is 14 amino acids. The germline V and J ends were trimmed by 3 bases and 6 bases, with 9 bases remaining between them. Written as DNA, the CDR3 is TGTGCCAGCAGCTTGCCTCTCCTTAATTCACCCCTCCACTTT. It specifies CASSLPLLNSPLHF. Using reference TRBV7-9 and TRBJ1-6 for the parts outside the CDR3, the full variable domain is DTGVSQNPRHKITKRGQNVTFRCDPISEHNRLYWYRQTLGQGPEFLTYFQNEAQLEKSRLLSDRFSAERPKGSFSTLEIQRTEQGDSAMYLCASSLPLLNSPLHFGNGTRLTVT.

The chain employs TRBV29-1 and TRBJ2-3, with 8 bases fitting TRBD2. The germline V gene encodes CDR1 SQVTM and CDR2 ANQGSEA. The CDR3 contains 13 residues. Losses at the gene ends were 7 bases for V and 2 bases for J; bases not matched to a gene: 5. The CDR3: CSAAGGYTDTQYF. The CDR3 DNA is TGCAGCGCTGCGGGGGGCTACACAGATACGCAGTATTTT.

The chain uses TRBV27 and TRBJ2-7; D may match TRBD1 or TRBD2 (7 bases each). Germline V gene data show CDR1 as MNHEY and CDR2 as SMNVEV (reference sequence). V lost 10 bases and J lost 6, with 22 bases in between. The CDR3 has 14 residues. CDR3 loop: CATKPGGAQREQYF. In nucleotides, the CDR3 is TGTGCCACCAAACCAGGGGGGGCGCAGCGCGAGCAGTACTTC.

Only a few counts were recorded for this clonotype. The chain is built from TRBV25-1 and TRBJ2-3, with D perhaps TRBD1 or TRBD2 (6 bases each). V was cut by 3 bases and J by 3 bases, with 19 bases left in between. From germline, CDR1 is MGHDK and CDR2 SYGVNS. The CDR3 has 17 residues. The CDR3 loop is CASSDWKGGPQTDTQYF. CDR3 bases: TGTGCCAGCAGTGACTGGAAAGGGGGGCCCCAAACAGATACGCAGTATTTT. The variable domain in full, with the rest retrieved from reference TRBV25-1 and TRBJ2-3, is EADIYQTPRYLVIGTGKKITLECSQTMGHDKMYWYQQDPGMELHLIHYSYGVNSTEKGDLSSESTVSRIRTEHFPLTLESARPSHTSQYLCASSDWKGGPQTDTQYFGPGTRLTVL.

This chain joins TRBV18 and TRBJ2-7; D possibly corresponds to TRBD2 (6 bases). The length of the CDR3 is 14 residues. Trimming removed 2 bases at V and 6 bases at J, with 14 bases between. The germline CDR1 and CDR2 sequences are KGHSH and LQKENI. In DNA, the CDR3 is TGTGCCAGCTCACCATTTACCCAGGGAGGCGAGCAGTACTTC. The encoded protein is CASSPFTQGGEQYF.

The table lists this clonotype with a count of one. The chain combines TRBV20-1 with TRBJ1-1; D not resolved. The CDR3 runs to 14 residues. V was pared by 4 bases and J by 7 bases, with 19 bases between. Germline CDR1 is DFQATT and CDR2 is SNEGSKA (reference sequence). CDR3 residues: CSAIGPSDPREAFF. Here the CDR3 DNA reads TGCAGTGCTATCGGGCCTTCAGACCCCCGTGAAGCTTTCTTT.

This clonotype was detected a few times. This rearrangement joins TRBV6-8 to TRBJ2-3; the match to TRBD2 covers 8 bases. Per the germline V gene, CDR1 is MNHGY and CDR2 is SAAAGT. With V trimmed by 8 bases and J by 5 bases, 15 bases remained unmatched. The CDR3 covers 16 residues. CDR3 DNA: TGTGCCAGCGCTCCCGGACTAGCAAACTGGGGAGATACGCAGTATTTT. This translates into CASAPGLANWGDTQYF.

This clonotype was recorded many times. The CDR3 DNA follows: TGTGCCAGCAGCTTAGGGACAGGGCGAGGCTACACCTTC. Protein sequence: CASSLGTGRGYTF. The chain links TRBV7-2 to TRBJ1-2, with TRBD1 matching 8 bases. After removal of 1 base from V and 8 bases from J, the junction contained 3 bases not matched to a gene. CDR3 length: 13 residues. Germline-derived CDR1 and CDR2 are SGHTA and FQGNSA.

In its sample, this clonotype was seen a few times. The chain couples TRBV20-1 to TRBJ2-2; TRBD2 agrees at 7 bases. There are 15 residues in the CDR3. The V and J ends lost 1 base and 5 bases, in that order; junction bases with no gene match: 7. CDR1 and CDR2 (germline): DFQATT, SNEGSKA (reference sequence). The CDR3 is CSARGTGGETGELFF. CDR3 bases: TGCAGTGCTAGAGGAACGGGGGGAGAAACCGGGGAGCTGTTTTTT.

CDR3 amino acids: CASSLPRVSYEQYF. CDR3 sequence (DNA): TGTGCCAGCAGCTTACCCAGGGTGAGCTACGAACAGTACTTC. The rearrangement links TRBV7-9 to TRBJ2-5; possible D gene TRBD1, 5 bases. Deletions cut 2 bases from V and 11 bases from J, with 18 bases between. CDR1 is SEHNR and CDR2 is FQNEAQ in the germline V gene (reference sequence). The CDR3 is 14 amino acids. Filled out from reference TRBV7-9 and TRBJ2-5, the complete variable domain reads DTGVSQNPRHKITKRGQNVTFRCDPISEHNRLYWYRQTLGQGPEFLTYFQNEAQLEKSRLLSDRFSAERPKGSFSTLEIQRTEQGDSAMYLCASSLPRVSYEQYFGPGTRLLVL.

The chain couples TRBV27 to TRBJ1-5; possibly TRBD1 for D (5 bases). The V gene's germline CDR1 is MNHEY and CDR2 SMNVEV (reference sequence). The CDR3 sequence is 17 residues long. V was cut by 5 bases and J by 7 bases, with 24 bases left in between. The CDR3 is CASSRNSGPLGEQPQHF. CDR3 DNA: TGTGCCAGCAGTAGGAATTCGGGACCCTTGGGGGAACAGCCCCAGCATTTT.

The chain recombines TRBV4-2 with TRBJ1-1; D is undetermined. Trimming shortened V by 5 bases and J by 8 bases, and 12 bases separated the two germline ends. This CDR3 contains 12 residues. In germline, CDR1 is LGHNA, CDR2 YNFKEQ. The CDR3: CASSLDREEAFF. CDR3 bases: TGTGCCAGCAGCTTGGATCGTGAAGAAGCTTTCTTT.

The chain couples TRBV7-9 to TRBJ2-1; D may correspond to TRBD1 or TRBD2 (5 bases each). Trimming shortened V by 5 bases and J by 0 bases, and 14 bases separated the two germline ends. The CDR3 runs 16 residues. CDR1 SEHNR and CDR2 FQNEAQ come from the germline V gene (reference sequence). CDR3 bases: TGTGCCAGCAGCCTAGAGGCAGGGAGCTCCTACAATGAGCAGTTCTTC. Residues: CASSLEAGSSYNEQFF.

This chain joins TRBV12-3 or TRBV12-4 and TRBJ2-3; D is perhaps TRBD2 (6 bases). V lost 2 bases and J 4 bases, leaving 19 bases between the germline ends. CDR3 length equals 17 residues. The CDR3 sequence: CASSLSLARGHADTQYF. The CDR3 DNA reads TGTGCCAGCAGTTTAAGTCTAGCGAGAGGGCATGCAGATACGCAGTATTTT.

This clonotype was picked up a small number of times. The chain uses TRBV12-3 or TRBV12-4 and TRBJ2-3, with TRBD1 matching over 8 bases. V shed 6 bases, J shed 7 bases, and the junction held 12 bases outside the gene matches. This CDR3 spans 15 amino acids. CDR3 DNA: TGTGCCAGCAGGACCCCTAACGGACAGGGCAATACGCAGTATTTT. Protein sequence: CASRTPNGQGNTQYF.

The chain employs TRBV6-1 and TRBJ1-5, with a weak D call TRBD1 (5 bases). This CDR3 is built from 14 residues. The germline gives CDR1 MNHNS, CDR2 SASEGT. Trimming took off 3 bases at V and 5 bases at J, with 11 bases between the two ends. The CDR3 sequence is CASSDVGRDQPQHF. CDR3 in DNA: TGTGCCAGCAGTGATGTGGGGCGAGATCAGCCCCAGCATTTT.

V gene TRBV20-1 combines with J gene TRBJ2-4; D is possibly TRBD1 or TRBD2 (6 bases each). The CDR3 spans 16 residues. V was clipped by 2 bases and J by 6 bases, with 20 bases between them. Germline V gene sequence: CDR1 DFQATT, CDR2 SNEGSKA (reference sequence). As DNA, the CDR3 is TGCAGTGCTAGACGGGGGACACCTGGCTTGGGAAACATTCAGTACTTC. Protein product: CSARRGTPGLGNIQYF.

A few counts support this clonotype. The chain uses TRBV4-1 and TRBJ2-5, with TRBD2 identical over 7 bases. The length of the CDR3 is 17 residues. Germline CDR1 and CDR2: MGHRA and YSYEKL. V was clipped by 0 bases and J by 5 bases; unmatched bases: 12. The CDR3 DNA reads TGCGCCAGCAGCCAAGACCGGGGGGTGTTTGATCCGGAGACCCAGTACTTC. It is translated as CASSQDRGVFDPETQYF.

This clonotype was counted a single time. The chain recombines TRBV2 with TRBJ1-5; D unclear. Trimming removed 4 bases at V and 3 bases at J, with 10 bases between. The CDR3 is made up of 14 amino acids. Germline values: CDR1 SNHLY, CDR2 FYNNEI. CDR3 sequence: CASSGGNANQPQHF. The CDR3 bases are TGTGCCAGCAGTGGTGGTAACGCCAATCAGCCCCAGCATTTT.

For the CDR3, the DNA is TGTGCCAGCAGCTTCGCTGGGATTTACAATGAGCAGTACTTC. Protein: CASSFAGIYNEQYF. The chain uses TRBV6-5 and TRBJ2-7; D call uncertain. The length of the CDR3 is 14 residues. V was shortened by 6 bases and J by 7 bases, with 19 bases between the two germline ends. Germline CDR1 and CDR2: MNHEY and SVGAGI.

The rearrangement joins TRBV20-1 to TRBJ2-5, with a weak D call TRBD2 (6 bases). The better agreement between TRBJ2-7 and the DNA end casts doubt on the J call. The CDR3 is 14 residues long. In germline, CDR1 is DFQATT, CDR2 SNEGSKA (reference sequence). CDR3 bases: TGCAGTGCTAGATCCTCGGGGGACTCCTACGAGCAGTACTTC. It specifies CSARSSGDSYEQYF.

CDR3 nucleotides: TGTGCCAGCAGTTCAGGGGGTTCGGGCTACGAGCAGTACTTC. Translating gives CASSSGGSGYEQYF. The genes are TRBV27 and TRBJ2-7; TRBD1 agrees at 7 bases. CDR1 is MNHEY and CDR2 is SMNVEV in the germline V gene (reference sequence). Trimming cost V 4 bases and J 3 bases; bases outside gene matches: 6. CDR3 length equals 14 residues.

J is TRBJ2-7 and V is TRBV6-5, with 7 bases fitting TRBD1. Losses at the gene ends were 6 bases for V and 0 bases for J; bases not matched to a gene: 8. Per germline, CDR1 MNHEY and CDR2 SVGAGI. The CDR3 is 15 amino acids. CDR3 sequence (DNA): TGTGCCAGCAGGCGCGACAGGGCCCTCTCCTACGAGCAGTACTTC. The encoded protein is CASRRDRALSYEQYF.

This clonotype was seen only a few times. The rearrangement uses TRBV4-2 and TRBJ2-3; D is possibly TRBD2 (5 bases). This CDR3 comprises 13 residues. CDR1 and CDR2 (germline): LGHNA, YNFKEQ. The V and J ends lost 5 bases and 2 bases respectively, with 8 bases between them. The CDR3 sequence is CASSWEFTDTQYF. The CDR3 DNA reads as TGTGCCAGCAGCTGGGAGTTCACAGATACGCAGTATTTT.